The clone carrying this T cell receptor beta chain turned up a few times. Its antigen is as yet unknown. The CDR3 totals 16 residues. V lost 6 bases and J lost 4, with 22 bases in between. Germline V lookup: CDR1 SQVTM, CDR2 ANQGSEA. Some clones are missing from TCRdb's copy, which holds only in-frame ones; the method was immunoSEQ multiplex PCR. Of about 330,000 clones in the sample, 67% are singletons; the top ten hold 6% to 6.5%. These data are taken from a study of cytotoxic CD8 clonotypes in ibrutinib-treated CLL. Study summary: Outcomes included around 24 partial and 2 complete responses; after median roughly 69 months, 14 stayed remitted and around 12 progressed. Study-level results: Stable or contracted on treatment, public clonotypes were also uncommon.

The chain combines TRBV29-1 with TRBJ1-5; D is undetermined. Sequenced here: PBMCs, sampled after 36 months of ibrutinib treatment. This TCR was sampled from a human donor with chronic lymphocytic leukemia. In DNA form, the CDR3 reads TGCAGCGTACCCAGAGGCCAGACAAGTAAGAATCAGCCCCAGCATTTT. Translated: CSVPRGQTSKNQPQHF.